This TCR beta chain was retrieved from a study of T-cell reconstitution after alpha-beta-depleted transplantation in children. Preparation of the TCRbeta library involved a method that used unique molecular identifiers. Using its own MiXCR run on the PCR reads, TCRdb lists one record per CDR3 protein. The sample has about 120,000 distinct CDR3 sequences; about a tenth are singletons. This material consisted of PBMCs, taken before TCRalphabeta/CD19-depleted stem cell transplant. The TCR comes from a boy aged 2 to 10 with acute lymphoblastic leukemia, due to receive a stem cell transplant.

CDR3: CSADGTSDYNEQFF. The CDR3 DNA follows: TGCAGTGCGGACGGGACTAGCGACTACAATGAGCAGTTCTTC. The J gene is TRBJ2-1, the V gene TRBV20-1; 10 bases align to TRBD2. Germline trimming cut 6 bases from V and 3 bases from J; bases unmatched to any gene: 5. Per germline, CDR1 DFQATT and CDR2 SNEGSKA (reference sequence). The CDR3 totals 14 residues.